A selection of T cell receptor beta chains follows, all from one sample in a study of PD-L1 blockade in urothelial cancer. This table comes from immunoSEQ multiplex PCR, and its TCRdb copy is limited to in-frame clones, with some not included. The table shows tens of thousands of clones, with 84% occurring only once. This specimen consisted of PBMCs, obtained around atezolizumab (anti-PD-L1) treatment. These receptors were taken from a man in his fifties or sixties with urothelial cancer. The CDR3 runs from the conserved cysteine through the conserved F or W. D genes are given only for firm matches. Size tells how often a clone was seen (once, few, many) or the class of an expanded clone, and some rows leave it out.

d_call cdr3_length clone_size j_call v_call cdr3_aa cdr3_nt
NA 14 once TRBJ1-1 TRBV5-1 CASRQSGGDTEAFF TGCGCCAGTAGACAGTCTGGGGGGGACACTGAAGCTTTCTTT
TRBD2 15 NA TRBJ2-5 TRBV5-4 CASSLAGAGKKTQYF TGTGCCAGCAGCTTGGCCGGAGCGGGAAAAAAGACCCAGTACTTC
TRBD2 17 NA TRBJ2-7 TRBV5-6 CASSLGSGLAGGYEQYF TGTGCCAGCAGCTTAGGTAGTGGACTAGCGGGAGGTTACGAGCAGTACTTC
TRBD1 17 NA TRBJ2-3 TRBV7-9 CASSRVWGQGRTDTQYF TGTGCCAGCAGCCGAGTCTGGGGACAGGGAAGAACAGATACGCAGTATTTT
TRBD1 12 NA TRBJ1-2 TRBV7-9 CASSPDRAGYTF TGTGCTAGCAGCCCGGACAGGGCTGGCTACACCTTC
TRBD1 14 NA TRBJ1-1 TRBV5-1 CASSLIIQGGEAFF TGCGCCAGCAGCTTAATAATACAGGGGGGTGAAGCTTTCTTT
NA 11 NA TRBJ2-7 TRBV20-1 CSAREAAEQYF TGCAGTGCTAGAGAGGCGGCCGAGCAGTACTTC
NA 16 many TRBJ1-4 TRBV28 CASSLGLGGLDEKLFF TGTGCCAGCAGTTTAGGCCTCGGGGGGCTTGATGAAAAACTGTTTTTT
TRBD1 12 few TRBJ1-2 TRBV29-1 CSVDQGARGYTF TGCAGCGTTGACCAGGGGGCTAGAGGCTACACCTTC
NA 16 NA TRBJ1-5 TRBV4-1 CASSQGEGKSNQPQHF TGCGCCAGCAGCCAAGGCGAGGGTAAGAGCAATCAGCCCCAGCATTTT
TRBD2 15 once TRBJ2-1 TRBV11-3 CASSLNLAGVVEQFF TGTGCCAGCAGCTTAAACCTAGCGGGAGTGGTTGAGCAGTTCTTC
NA 13 NA TRBJ2-5 TRBV27 CASRKTEWETQYF TGTGCCAGCAGAAAGACTGAGTGGGAGACCCAGTACTTC
NA 16 NA TRBJ1-2 TRBV19 CASSSSGVRGNYGYTF TGTGCCAGTAGTTCCTCGGGGGTTCGGGGAAACTATGGCTACACCTTC
TRBD2 16 many TRBJ2-1 TRBV2 CASSEILAGAYNEQFF TGTGCCAGCAGTGAAATCCTGGCGGGGGCCTACAATGAGCAGTTCTTC
NA 17 NA TRBJ1-6 TRBV10-3 CAISESILRVDNSPLHF TGTGCCATCAGTGAGTCGATTTTGAGGGTGGATAATTCACCCCTCCACTTT
NA 16 NA TRBJ1-1 TRBV19 CASRMYGGGPYTEAFF TGTGCCAGTAGGATGTACGGGGGGGGCCCGTACACTGAAGCTTTCTTT
TRBD2 14 NA TRBJ2-1 TRBV7-2 CASSLGLAGGEQFF TGTGCCAGCAGCTTAGGACTAGCGGGGGGCGAGCAGTTCTTC
NA 14 once TRBJ2-3 TRBV7-9 CASSSERFRDTQYF TGTGCCAGCAGCTCGGAGAGGTTTAGGGATACGCAGTATTTT
TRBD1 14 once TRBJ1-2 TRBV5-1 CASSPGTGRYGYTF TGCGCCAGCAGCCCCGGGACAGGGAGGTATGGCTACACCTTC
NA 11 NA TRBJ2-1 TRBV28 CASSLRQAQFF TGTGCCAGCAGTTTACGACAGGCGCAGTTCTTC
NA 16 NA TRBJ1-5 TRBV7-6 CASNRYPGLLNQPQHF TGTGCCAGCAACAGATACCCGGGACTCCTAAATCAGCCCCAGCATTTT
TRBD2 15 NA TRBJ2-7 TRBV5-1 CASSVALAGGSEQYF TGCGCCAGCAGCGTCGCACTAGCGGGAGGTTCCGAGCAGTACTTC
NA 12 once TRBJ2-1 TRBV10-3 CATNFDSNEQFF TGTGCCACAAACTTTGATTCCAATGAGCAGTTCTTC
TRBD2 14 NA TRBJ2-5 TRBV10-3 CAISSGATQETQYF TGTGCCATCAGTAGCGGGGCGACCCAAGAGACCCAGTACTTC
TRBD1 15 NA TRBJ1-2 TRBV7-9 CASSQLTGGEYGYTF TGTGCCAGCAGCCAGTTGACAGGGGGAGAATATGGCTACACCTTC
TRBD1 15 NA TRBJ1-2 TRBV7-2 CASSSDRGYGYGYTF TGTGCCAGCAGCTCAGACAGGGGTTATGGCTATGGCTACACCTTC
NA 15 NA TRBJ2-6 TRBV6-4 CASSQQGSGANVLTF TGTGCCAGCAGTCAACAGGGCTCTGGGGCCAACGTCCTGACTTTC
TRBD1 14 NA TRBJ2-5 TRBV30 CAWGTGGLQETQYF TGTGCCTGGGGAACAGGGGGCCTCCAAGAGACCCAGTACTTC
TRBD1 17 NA TRBJ2-7 TRBV19 CASSMGTGAASSYEQYF TGTGCCAGTAGTATGGGGACAGGCGCTGCGAGCTCCTACGAGCAGTACTTC
NA 14 NA TRBJ2-5 TRBV11-2 CASSLQGGWETQYF TGTGCCAGCAGCTTACAGGGTGGGTGGGAGACCCAGTACTTC
NA 13 NA TRBJ2-1 TRBV2 CAGSGSPRHGQFF TGTGCCGGGAGCGGCTCACCGAGACACGGGCAGTTCTTC
NA 16 NA TRBJ1-2 TRBV18 CASSPLARLNNYGYTF TGTGCCAGCTCACCATTGGCCAGGCTAAACAACTATGGCTACACCTTC
NA 14 NA TRBJ1-5 TRBV7-2 CASSWRQDNQPQHF TGTGCCAGCAGCTGGCGACAGGACAATCAGCCCCAGCATTTT
NA 12 NA TRBJ1-1 TRBV11-2 CASSFTGTEAFF TGTGCCAGCAGCTTCACAGGTACTGAAGCTTTCTTT
NA 15 NA TRBJ1-4 TRBV28 CASTIRGFIYEKLFF TGTGCCAGCACGATTAGAGGGTTTATATATGAAAAACTGTTTTTT
NA 15 once TRBJ2-5 TRBV28 CASSSGQGTRETQYF TGTGCCAGCAGCTCCGGCCAGGGTACGCGGGAGACCCAGTACTTC
NA 11 NA TRBJ2-7 TRBV6-5 CASSMQGEQYF TGTGCCAGCAGCATGCAGGGGGAGCAGTACTTC
TRBD2 15 NA TRBJ2-1 TRBV6-5 CASSSSGRPYNEQFF TGTGCCAGCAGTAGTAGCGGGAGACCCTACAATGAGCAGTTCTTC
TRBD2 14 NA TRBJ2-1 TRBV2 CASSDSGGAYEQFF TGTGCCAGCAGTGATAGCGGGGGGGCTTATGAGCAGTTCTTC
NA 20 NA TRBJ1-2 TRBV28 CASSPFYSIRSTASNYGYTF TGTGCCAGCAGTCCTTTCTATTCCATTCGTTCGACAGCCTCTAACTATGGCTACACCTTC
NA 14 NA TRBJ1-4 TRBV19 CASSIVVWSEKLFF TGTGCCAGTAGTATAGTCGTGTGGAGCGAAAAACTGTTTTTT
TRBD1 14 few TRBJ2-7 TRBV7-2 CASSLEGGPYEQYF TGTGCCAGCAGCTTAGAAGGGGGCCCCTACGAGCAGTACTTC
TRBD1 17 NA TRBJ2-7 TRBV5-1 CASSLSFVPGTAYEQYF TGCGCCAGCAGCTTGAGTTTCGTTCCCGGGACAGCCTACGAGCAGTACTTC
TRBD2 17 NA TRBJ2-3 TRBV7-9 CASSSGLAGVVTDTQYF TGTGCCAGCAGCTCCGGACTAGCGGGAGTAGTCACAGATACGCAGTATTTT
TRBD2 17 few TRBJ2-7 TRBV7-2 CASSLLARGSSRSEQYF TGTGCCAGCAGCTTATTAGCGCGGGGGTCGTCGCGGAGCGAGCAGTACTTC
TRBD2 13 NA TRBJ2-1 TRBV14 CASRSSGRNEQFF TGTGCCAGCAGGTCTAGCGGGAGGAACGAGCAGTTCTTC
TRBD1 17 once TRBJ1-5 TRBV6-1 CASSAPAGGLFNQPQHF TGTGCCAGCAGTGCGCCCGCAGGGGGCCTTTTCAATCAGCCCCAGCATTTT
TRBD1 13 NA TRBJ2-1 TRBV7-9 CASGGTGANEQFF TGTGCCAGCGGCGGGACAGGAGCCAATGAGCAGTTCTTC